These 21 T cell receptor beta chains were all obtained from the same sample, sequenced in a study of shared clonotypes between healthy human individuals. Some clones are missing from TCRdb's copy, which holds only in-frame ones; the method was immunoSEQ multiplex PCR. This sample has approximately 500,000 clones, with less than 96% found just once. Source material: naive CD4+ T cells sorted from blood. Subset specified: CD45RA+ positively selected. The origin of the receptors is a woman in her twenties or thirties in good health.

The genes are TRBV6-1 and TRBJ2-1, with no clear D. V dropped 7 bases and J dropped 6 bases, with 19 bases sitting between them. The CDR3 is made up of 15 amino acids. Looked up from germline, CDR1 is MNHNS and CDR2 is SASEGT. The CDR3 DNA is TGTGCCAGCACTCCAGTAGGCTTGGCAATCAATGAGCAGTTCTTC. Amino acids: CASTPVGLAINEQFF.

The rearrangement uses TRBV4-2 and TRBJ1-5; 9 bases line up with TRBD1. The length of the CDR3 is 18 residues. The germline CDR1 and CDR2 sequences are LGHNA and YNFKEQ. After removal of 6 bases from V and 4 bases from J, the junction contained 16 bases not matched to a gene. CDR3 sequence: CASRVSPGQGGANQPQHF. In DNA, the CDR3 is TGTGCCAGCAGGGTCTCTCCGGGACAGGGTGGAGCTAATCAGCCCCAGCATTTT.

This clone was detected once. This rearrangement joins TRBV5-1 to TRBJ2-2, with 8 bases fitting TRBD1. V lost 3 bases, J lost 1 base, and 8 bases stayed unmatched. The V gene's germline CDR1 is SGHRS and CDR2 YFSETQ. The CDR3 is 17 residues long. CDR3 loop: CASSSTPGTGNTGELFF. The CDR3, as DNA: TGCGCCAGCAGCTCTACCCCCGGGACAGGGAACACCGGGGAGCTGTTTTTT.

This clone came up once. The chain carries TRBV4-2 and TRBJ2-2; a weak D match, TRBD2 (6 bases). V shed 0 bases and J shed 3 bases, with 11 bases lying between them. The CDR3 totals 16 residues. Germline V gene lookup returns CDR1 LGHNA and CDR2 YNFKEQ. CDR3 sequence reads: CASSQDLSGHTGELFF. In DNA, the CDR3 is TGTGCCAGCAGCCAAGATCTTAGCGGACACACCGGGGAGCTGTTTTTT.

The V and J genes are TRBV21-1 and TRBJ1-1; TRBD1 reflects the table's D call only, with no check against the DNA. TRBV21-1 is termed a pseudogene. The CDR3 contains 15 residues. CDR3 region: CASSKAQGMNTEAFF. The CDR3 coding sequence is TGTGCCAGCAGCAAAGCGCAGGGTATGAACACTGAAGCTTTCTTT.

The CDR3 nucleotides are TGTGCCAGCAGCCGAAGAGGAAGTCGGAATGAGCAGTTCTTC. It encodes CASSRRGSRNEQFF. This chain links TRBV11-2 with TRBJ2-1, with no clear D. This CDR3 spans 14 amino acids. Deletions cut 5 bases from V and 7 bases from J, with 15 bases between. The germline gives CDR1 SGHAT, CDR2 FQNNGV.

The chain combines TRBV6-1 with TRBJ2-7; D possibly corresponds to TRBD1 (6 bases). This CDR3 comprises 14 residues. The germline gives CDR1 MNHNS, CDR2 SASEGT. V was cut by 8 bases and J by 1 base, with 15 bases left in between. CDR3 in amino acids: CASRRDTISYEQYF. DNA of the CDR3: TGTGCCAGCCGCCGGGACACGATTTCCTACGAGCAGTACTTC.

The genes are TRBV5-1 and TRBJ1-4; D is unresolved. The germline V gene has CDR1 SGHRS and CDR2 YFSETQ. The CDR3 is 18 amino acids. Trimming took off 0 bases at V and 5 bases at J, with 20 bases between the two ends. CDR3 residues: CASSLALAGKRENEKLFF. Written as DNA, the CDR3 is TGCGCCAGCAGCTTGGCTCTAGCTGGGAAAAGGGAGAATGAAAAACTGTTTTTT.

V and J are TRBV5-5 and TRBJ2-7; D gene ambiguous. The V and J ends lost 7 bases and 4 bases respectively, with 15 bases between them. The germline V gene encodes CDR1 SGHKS and CDR2 YYEKEE (reference sequence). The CDR3 is made up of 13 amino acids. For the CDR3, the DNA is TGTGCCAGCTACGCGGTGCGAGAGTACGAGCAGTACTTC. This gives the protein CASYAVREYEQYF.

This chain connects TRBV10-1 to TRBJ1-4; 8 nucleotides align to TRBD1. Germline loops: CDR1 WNHNN, CDR2 SYGVQD (reference sequence). J was trimmed by 4 bases and V by 2 bases; bases with no gene match: 3. There are 15 residues in the CDR3. CDR3 amino acids: CASSEGQGYNEKLFF. DNA for the CDR3: TGCGCCAGCAGTGAGGGACAGGGATATAATGAAAAACTGTTTTTT.

This clone has a single count. The CDR3 is CASSRDRGPSYEQYF. For the CDR3, the DNA is TGCGCCAGCAGCCGGGACAGGGGGCCCTCCTACGAGCAGTACTTC. The V call is TRBV5-1, the J call TRBJ2-7; 12 nucleotides align to TRBD1. Germline CDR1 is SGHRS and CDR2 is YFSETQ. The CDR3 is 15 amino acids. V lost 4 bases and J lost 0; bases outside the gene matches: 2.

The rearrangement joins TRBV18 to TRBJ2-7; 8 bases agree with TRBD2. V was pared by 4 bases and J by 4 bases, with 12 bases of the junction left unmatched. The CDR3 has 16 residues. Per the germline V gene, CDR1 is KGHSH and CDR2 is LQKENI. The CDR3 nucleotides are TGTGCCAGCTCACGGGGACATAGCGGGAAGCAGTACGAGCAGTACTTC. Amino acids: CASSRGHSGKQYEQYF.

This clone was observed a single time. J is TRBJ2-6 and V is TRBV2; no definite D call. This CDR3 is 15 amino acids long. The germline gives CDR1 SNHLY, CDR2 FYNNEI. V dropped 4 bases and J dropped 0 bases, with 7 bases sitting between them. CDR3 bases: TGTGCCAGCAGTGGAACCTACTCTGGGGCCAACGTCCTGACTTTC. Its translation: CASSGTYSGANVLTF.

The chain recombines TRBV5-1 with TRBJ2-7; D may be TRBD2 (5 bases). Germline loops: CDR1 SGHRS, CDR2 YFSETQ. The CDR3 extends over 13 amino acids. The V gene lost 2 bases and the J gene lost 6 bases, with 12 bases spanning the gap. CDR3 nucleotide sequence: TGCGCCAGCAGCTTTTACGGGATAGGCGAGCAGTACTTC. Amino acids: CASSFYGIGEQYF.

This clone was counted once. This chain connects TRBV5-5 to TRBJ1-5; the D gene is possibly TRBD1 (6 bases). This CDR3 has 14 amino acids. Per germline, CDR1 SGHKS and CDR2 YYEKEE (reference sequence). The ends were cut back, 5 bases at V and 7 bases at J, with 16 bases in the middle. The CDR3 nucleotides are TGTGCCAGCAGTAACCAACAGGGTTTGCAGCCCCAGCATTTT. Protein sequence: CASSNQQGLQPQHF.

The chain has TRBV5-8 and TRBJ2-7, with D possibly TRBD2 on 6 matching bases. The CDR3 loop spans 17 amino acids. With 2 bases removed from V and 0 bases from J, the gap between germline ends came to 18 bases. Germline loops: CDR1 SGHTS, CDR2 YDEGEE. The CDR3 sequence: CASSFRYGGAYSYEQYF. Written as DNA, the CDR3 is TGTGCCAGCAGCTTTAGATATGGCGGGGCATACTCCTACGAGCAGTACTTC.

The gene calls are TRBV9 and TRBJ2-3; 9 nucleotides line up with TRBD2. Trimming cost V 4 bases and J 2 bases; bases outside gene matches: 8. This CDR3 spans 16 amino acids. Germline V gene data show CDR1 as SGDLS and CDR2 as YYNGEE. The CDR3 bases are TGTGCCAGCAGCCCAAGAGCGGGAGGTCCCACAGATACGCAGTATTTT. Protein sequence: CASSPRAGGPTDTQYF.

On this clone: This CDR3 is also generated by other DNA sequences in the sample. This rearrangement joins TRBV6-5 to TRBJ2-7, with D maybe TRBD1 (5 bases). The germline V and J ends were trimmed by 0 bases and 3 bases, with 9 bases remaining between them. The CDR3 runs to 14 residues. Germline V gene sequence: CDR1 MNHEY, CDR2 SVGAGI. The CDR3 DNA reads TGTGCCAGCAGTTACTCTAGAGACAGCTACGAGCAGTACTTC. Protein product: CASSYSRDSYEQYF.

The chain recombines TRBV2 with TRBJ1-5; 9 nucleotides agree with TRBD1. The germline gives CDR1 SNHLY, CDR2 FYNNEI. Trimming cost V 7 bases and J 4 bases; bases outside gene matches: 8. This CDR3 is built from 15 residues. The chain's CDR3 is CASNNLGTGNQPQHF. The CDR3 DNA is TGTGCCAGCAATAACCTGGGGACAGGGAATCAGCCCCAGCATTTT.

This clone was detected only once. J is TRBJ2-1 and V is TRBV10-3; 9 positions agree with TRBD2. CDR1 is ENHRY and CDR2 is SYGVKD in the germline V gene. V dropped 10 bases and J dropped 1; count of bases not matched to a gene: 11. The CDR3 has 16 residues. CDR3 sequence (DNA): TGTGCCACCAACAGCGGGAGGATCTATTCCTACAATGAGCAGTTCTTC. Amino acids: CATNSGRIYSYNEQFF.

V and J are TRBV30 and TRBJ1-1; D perhaps matches TRBD1 (5 bases). Germline CDR1 and CDR2: GTSNPN and SVGIG (reference sequence). V lost 4 bases and J 7 bases, leaving 16 bases between the germline ends. The CDR3 runs to 13 residues. The CDR3 nucleotides read TGTGCCTGGACCCTTTTGGGGCAGGTTGAAGCTTTCTTT. Its translation: CAWTLLGQVEAFF. Variable domain in full (rest from reference TRBV30 and TRBJ1-1): SQTIHQWPATLVQPVGSPLSLECTVEGTSNPNLYWYRQAAGRGLQLLFYSVGIGQISSEVPQNLSASRPQDRQFILSSKKLLLSDSGFYLCAWTLLGQVEAFFGQGTRLTVV.